Included here is one T cell receptor beta chain sequence, with context. Antigen specificity is unknown. MiXCR, run by TCRdb on the RACE reads, gives a single entry per CDR3 protein. The repertoire holds 65,000 to 100,000 distinct CDR3 sequences, with around 6.7% as singletons. Deletions cut 2 bases from V and 5 bases from J, with 15 bases between. In germline, CDR1 is MNHEY, CDR2 SMNVEV (reference sequence). The CDR3 is made up of 15 amino acids. Time point defined: patch test 2, 6 weeks after DPC sensitization. The treatment: therapeutic diphenylcyclopropenone sensitization with weekly scalp DPC. Unfractionated whole blood yielded the extracted total RNA. The sample belongs to a study of human T cells and chemical hapten exposure. Study-level points and caveats: Patch test score showed a positive correlation with PT1 expanded TCR counts. Following DPC sensitization, TCRs present above 1 in 1000 frequency showed no change.

The TCR sequence derives from a woman in her 30s with alopecia areata. Some clones in this sample may be carry-over from other donors' samples. The sample was whole blood, taken in connection with sensitization to the hapten diphenylcyclopropenone (DPC). The rearrangement joins TRBV27 to TRBJ2-5; D unresolved. For the CDR3, the DNA is TGTGCCAGCAGTTTAAGCCCTAATAGGTACGAGACCCAGTACTTC. Its protein is CASSLSPNRYETQYF.